This record covers a single T cell receptor beta chain. It has no known antigen specificity. Within one base of it there is no much larger clone, and no base qualities were kept. The record originates from a study of blood T cell repertoires in COVID-19 (TCRdb year 2020). Study-level background: The collaborator samples originated in the United States, Italy and Spain and spanned the acute and convalescent phases of COVID-19. The prospective study material was composed of cDNA or gDNA derived from T cells, B-cell-depleted T cells, or PBMCs. Deeply sampled blood TCRbeta repertoires from subjects exposed to, actively infected with, or recovered from COVID-19 were included in the dataset. The repertoires were released in a freely available public database meant as a resource for research on the immune response to SARS-CoV-2. Samples were obtained from the ongoing ImmuneRACE study (first 160 participants) and from some 1,200 subjects provided by 6 global collaborators. Sample metadata almost always included a de-identified subject ID, COVID-19 status, age in years and sex. HLA class I and class II types, where available, came from metadata supplied by the sample provider rather than from assay-based typing.

Study-level results and caveats: How much clinical and demographic metadata was included differed by source and by participant, and the metadata was provided uncurated.

The immunoSEQ Assay, a bias-controlled multiplex PCR, was used to amplify TCRbeta CDR3 regions from genomic DNA. Per the source publication's procedure: The number of nucleated cells in each sample was estimated by amplification of reference gene primers within the assay. To quantify the absolute abundance of each unique TCRbeta CDR3 rearrangement, sequence reads were collapsed and filtered. For each sample, productive Simpson clonality was calculated as the square root of Simpson's diversity index over productive rearrangements. TCRdb carries this immuneACCESS record with in-frame sequences only. Its versions omit some clonotypes, under half of them owing to an unresolved V gene in the studies checked, with the rest unexplained. V, J and clone size reflect that table, while D and trimming were determined from the DNA. The sample table contains about 260,000 clones; only one count was recorded for about 85% of them. About an eighth of the sample is in the top ten clones.

Whole blood was collected in K2EDTA tubes by collaborating institutions according to the institutions' own protocols. Collaborator samples were shipped for TCRbeta analysis as frozen whole blood, isolated PBMCs, or DNA extracted from either sample type. From a lookup of the germline V gene, CDR1 and CDR2 are SGHTA and FQGNSA. The CDR3, cysteine through phenylalanine, is 14 amino acids long. Only the CDR3 DNA is retained, 42 bases long and in frame from the first base. V loses 5 bases of germline sequence and J loses 9 bases, and the interval between the two ends is 17 bases. This chain joins TRBV7-2 to TRBJ2-1; matching of 7 bases hints at TRBD2 as the D gene. The source material was peripheral blood. The clonotype was recovered from a human donor in a cohort sampled during active COVID-19. The DNA is as follows: TGTGCCAGCAGCACTCTAGGGGGGGCGAGTGAGCAGTTCTTC. Translated, this is CASSTLGGASEQFF.